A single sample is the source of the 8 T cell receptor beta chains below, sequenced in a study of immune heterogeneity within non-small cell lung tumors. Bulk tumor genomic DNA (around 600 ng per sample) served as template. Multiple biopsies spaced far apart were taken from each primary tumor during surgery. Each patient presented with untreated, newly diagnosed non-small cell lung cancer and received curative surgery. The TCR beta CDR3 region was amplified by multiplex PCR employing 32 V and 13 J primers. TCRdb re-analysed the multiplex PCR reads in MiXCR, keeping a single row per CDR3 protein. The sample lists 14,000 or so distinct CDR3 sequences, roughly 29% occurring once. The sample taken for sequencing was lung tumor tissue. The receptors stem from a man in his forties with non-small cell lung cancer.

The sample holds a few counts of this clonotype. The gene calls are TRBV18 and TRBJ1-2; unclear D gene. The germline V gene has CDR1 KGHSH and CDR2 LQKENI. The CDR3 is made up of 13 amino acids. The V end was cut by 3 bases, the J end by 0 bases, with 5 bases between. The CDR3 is CASSPGSNYGYTF. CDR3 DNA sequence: TGTGCCAGCTCACCGGGGTCTAACTATGGCTACACCTTC.

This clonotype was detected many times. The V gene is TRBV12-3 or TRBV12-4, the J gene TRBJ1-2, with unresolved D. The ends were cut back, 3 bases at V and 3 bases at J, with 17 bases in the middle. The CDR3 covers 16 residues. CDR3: CASSLTELPRDYGYTF. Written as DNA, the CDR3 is TGTGCCAGCAGTTTGACGGAGTTACCTCGGGACTATGGCTACACCTTC.

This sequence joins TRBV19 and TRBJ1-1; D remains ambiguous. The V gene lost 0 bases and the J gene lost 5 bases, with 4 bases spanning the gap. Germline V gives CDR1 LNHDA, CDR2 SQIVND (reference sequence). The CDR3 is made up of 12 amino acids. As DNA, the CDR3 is TGTGCCAGTAGTATAGATCCTACTGAAGCTTTCTTT. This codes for CASSIDPTEAFF. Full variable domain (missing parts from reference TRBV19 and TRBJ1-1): DGGITQSPKYLFRKEGQNVTLSCEQNLNHDAMYWYRQDPGQGLRLIYYSQIVNDFQKGDIAEGYSVSREKKESFPLTVTSAQKNPTAFYLCASSIDPTEAFFGQGTRLTVV.

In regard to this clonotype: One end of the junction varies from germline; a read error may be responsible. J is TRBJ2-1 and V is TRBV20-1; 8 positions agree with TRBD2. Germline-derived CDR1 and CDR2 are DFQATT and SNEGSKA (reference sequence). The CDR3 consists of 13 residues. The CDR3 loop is CSVDGRASNGQFF. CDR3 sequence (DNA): TGCAGTGTGGACGGGAGGGCCTCCAATGGGCAGTTCTTC.

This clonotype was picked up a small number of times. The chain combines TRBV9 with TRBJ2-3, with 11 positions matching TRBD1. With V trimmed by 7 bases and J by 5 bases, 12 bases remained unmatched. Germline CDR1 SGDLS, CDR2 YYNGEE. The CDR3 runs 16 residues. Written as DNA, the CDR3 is TGTGCCAGCTCCAATGGACAGGGGGCGTTTGGAGATACGCAGTATTTT. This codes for CASSNGQGAFGDTQYF.

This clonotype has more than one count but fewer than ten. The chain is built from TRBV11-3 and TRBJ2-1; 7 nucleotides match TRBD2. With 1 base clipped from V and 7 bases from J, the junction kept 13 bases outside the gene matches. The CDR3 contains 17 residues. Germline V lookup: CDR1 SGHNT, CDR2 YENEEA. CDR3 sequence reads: CASSLVVSSGAKNEQFF. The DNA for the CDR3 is TGTGCCAGCAGCTTAGTCGTCTCGAGCGGGGCTAAAAATGAGCAGTTCTTC.

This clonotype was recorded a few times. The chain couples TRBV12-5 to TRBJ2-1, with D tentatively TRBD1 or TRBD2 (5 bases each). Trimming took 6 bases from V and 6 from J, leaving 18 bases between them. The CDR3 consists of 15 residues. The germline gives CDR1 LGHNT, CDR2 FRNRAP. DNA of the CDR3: TGTGCTAGTGGCCACGACCGGGACCTTTTCAATGAGCAGTTCTTC. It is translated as CASGHDRDLFNEQFF.

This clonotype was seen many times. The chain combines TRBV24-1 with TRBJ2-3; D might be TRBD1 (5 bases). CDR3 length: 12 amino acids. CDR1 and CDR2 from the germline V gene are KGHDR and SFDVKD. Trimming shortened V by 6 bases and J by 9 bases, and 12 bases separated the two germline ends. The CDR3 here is CATSRMGPTQYF. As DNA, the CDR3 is TGTGCCACCAGTCGGATGGGGCCGACGCAGTATTTT.